The 6 T cell receptor beta chains below come from one sample, sequenced in a study of human T cells and chemical hapten exposure. Time point here: patch test 1, 2 weeks after DPC sensitization. Regarding treatment: therapeutic diphenylcyclopropenone sensitization with weekly scalp DPC. Total RNA was isolated from unfractionated whole blood. MiXCR, run by TCRdb on the RACE reads, gives a single entry per CDR3 protein. The sample has about 37,000 distinct CDR3 sequences; around 6.4% are singletons. This sample comprised whole blood, obtained in connection with sensitization to the hapten diphenylcyclopropenone (DPC). All receptors derive from a woman in her 30s with alopecia areata. Some clones in this sample may be carry-over from other donors' samples.

This clonotype has ten or more counts. In nucleotides, the CDR3 is TGTGCCAGCAGGCGGAGGTCGGGGACAGGGGGCGAAGAGACCCAGTACTTC. Translation: CASRRRSGTGGEETQYF. This chain connects TRBV6-5 to TRBJ2-5; 12 nucleotides align to TRBD1. V shed 6 bases, J shed 3 bases, and the junction held 11 bases outside the gene matches. This CDR3 has 17 amino acids. Germline V gene lookup returns CDR1 MNHEY and CDR2 SVGAGI.

The genes are TRBV5-8 and TRBJ2-7, with TRBD2 matching over 7 bases. There are 12 residues in the CDR3. Germline V CDR1 and CDR2: SGHTS, YDEGEE. V shed 2 bases and J 6 bases; nucleotides not matched to a gene: 2. The CDR3 reads CASSFGGGEQYF. The CDR3 DNA reads as TGTGCCAGCAGCTTCGGCGGGGGCGAGCAGTACTTC. The variable domain in full, completed from reference TRBV5-8 and TRBJ2-7, reads EAGVTQSPTHLIKTRGQQATLRCSPISGHTSVYWYQQALGLGLQFLLWYDEGEERNRGNFPPRFSGRQFPNYSSELNVNALELEDSALYLCASSFGGGEQYFGPGTRLTVT.

This clonotype was seen at least ten times. This chain joins TRBV28 and TRBJ2-7; TRBD2 is a possible D gene (5 bases). The CDR3 spans 12 residues. Trimming pared 4 bases from V and 5 bases from J, leaving 9 bases between. Germline loops: CDR1 MDHEN, CDR2 SYDVKM. The CDR3 is CASSSTGNEQYF. CDR3 coding DNA: TGTGCCAGCAGTTCCACCGGGAACGAGCAGTACTTC. Supplemented by reference TRBV28 and TRBJ2-7, the full variable domain reads DVKVTQSSRYLVKRTGEKVFLECVQDMDHENMFWYRQDPGLGLRLIYFSYDVKMKEKGDIPEGYSVSREKKERFSLILESASTNQTSMYLCASSSTGNEQYFGPGTRLTVT.

This clonotype was detected many times. The chain carries TRBV5-1 and TRBJ1-2; D possibly corresponds to TRBD1 (5 bases). Germline V gene data show CDR1 as SGHRS and CDR2 as YFSETQ. The V end was cut by 6 bases, the J end by 5 bases, with 17 bases between. This CDR3 has 14 residues. For the CDR3, the DNA is TGCGCCAGCACCGAGACAGTTGAGGGGTATGGCTACACCTTC. Encoded protein: CASTETVEGYGYTF.

The chain combines TRBV28 with TRBJ1-1; maybe TRBD1 (5 bases). Germline V CDR1 and CDR2: MDHEN, SYDVKM. Trimming pared 1 base from V and 3 bases from J, leaving 12 bases between. The length of the CDR3 is 15 residues. The CDR3 here is CASSLFGGADTEAFF. The CDR3 DNA is TGTGCCAGCAGTTTATTTGGGGGTGCCGACACTGAAGCTTTCTTT.

A few counts support this clonotype. The chain is built from TRBV5-4 and TRBJ1-2, with D perhaps matching TRBD1 (6 bases). Germline lookup yields CDR1 SGHNT and CDR2 YYREEE (reference sequence). V dropped 4 bases and J dropped 3 bases, with 13 bases sitting between them. The CDR3 is 14 residues long. The CDR3 DNA sequence: TGTGCCAGCAGCCGCGGACAGAAGCACTATGGCTACACCTTC. It is translated as CASSRGQKHYGYTF.